This entry features one TCR beta chain sequence. This sample was taken from a study of blood T cell repertoires in COVID-19. Donors were grouped by their self-reported clinical history. Here immunoSEQ multiplex PCR was the method, and the copy in TCRdb shows in-frame clones only, minus some. The profile shows around 360,000 clones, around 87% of them singletons. Sequences were obtained from PBMCs or T cells enriched from blood (not recorded which). This TCR derives from a man aged 35-49 years in a cohort exposed to, infected with or recovered from COVID-19 (not recorded which).

CDR3 DNA: TGTGCCAGCAGCTTAATTGGTCTATTTCGTGTCTACGAGCAGTACTTC. Residues: CASSLIGLFRVYEQYF. The chain carries TRBV11-3 and TRBJ2-7; D is uncertain. This CDR3 is built from 16 residues. CDR1 is SGHNT, CDR2 YENEEA, per germline. V was cut by 2 bases and J by 3 bases, with 17 bases left in between.